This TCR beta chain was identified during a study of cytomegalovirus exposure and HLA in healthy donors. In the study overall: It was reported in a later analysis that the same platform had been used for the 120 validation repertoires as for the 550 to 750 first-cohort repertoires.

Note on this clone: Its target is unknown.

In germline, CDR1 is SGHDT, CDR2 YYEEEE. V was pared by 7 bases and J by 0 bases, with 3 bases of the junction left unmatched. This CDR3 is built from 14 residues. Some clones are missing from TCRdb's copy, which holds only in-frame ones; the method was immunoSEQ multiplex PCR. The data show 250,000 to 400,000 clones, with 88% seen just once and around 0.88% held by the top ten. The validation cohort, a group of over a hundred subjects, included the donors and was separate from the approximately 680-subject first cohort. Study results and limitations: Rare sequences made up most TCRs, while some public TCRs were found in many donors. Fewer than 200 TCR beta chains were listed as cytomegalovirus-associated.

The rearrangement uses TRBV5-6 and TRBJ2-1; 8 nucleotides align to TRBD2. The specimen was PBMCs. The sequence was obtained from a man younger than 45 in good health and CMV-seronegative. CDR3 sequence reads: CASFRGGSYNEQFF. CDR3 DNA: TGTGCCAGCTTCCGGGGGGGCTCCTACAATGAGCAGTTCTTC.